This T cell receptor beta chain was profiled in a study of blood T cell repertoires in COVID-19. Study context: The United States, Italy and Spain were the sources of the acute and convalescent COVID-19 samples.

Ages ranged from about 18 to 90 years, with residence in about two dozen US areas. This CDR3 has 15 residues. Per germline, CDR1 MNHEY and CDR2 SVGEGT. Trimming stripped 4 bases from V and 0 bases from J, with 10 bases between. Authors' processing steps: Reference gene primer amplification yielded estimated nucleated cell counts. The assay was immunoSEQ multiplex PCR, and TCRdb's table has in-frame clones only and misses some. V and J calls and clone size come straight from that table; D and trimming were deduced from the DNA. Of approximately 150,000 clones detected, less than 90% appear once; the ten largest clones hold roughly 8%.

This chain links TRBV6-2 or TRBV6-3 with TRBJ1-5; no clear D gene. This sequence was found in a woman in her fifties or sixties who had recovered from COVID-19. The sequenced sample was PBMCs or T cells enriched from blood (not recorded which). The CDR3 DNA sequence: TGTGCCAGCAGTTCCCACCAGGATAGCAATCAGCCCCAGCATTTT. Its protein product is CASSSHQDSNQPQHF.